This TCR beta chain emerged from a study of human T cells and chemical hapten exposure. Findings of the study overall: Since the donors had alopecia, their immune response may not be the same as that of healthy people.

Sample time point: pre-sensitization, week 0. Regarding treatment: therapeutic diphenylcyclopropenone sensitization with weekly scalp DPC. A single record per CDR3 protein comes from TCRdb applying MiXCR to the RACE reads. This sample has about 380,000 distinct CDR3 sequences, with roughly 5.3% found just once. From germline, CDR1 is LGHNT and CDR2 FRNRAP. The CDR3 has 15 amino acids. The trim removed 1 base at V and 7 bases at J, leaving 4 bases unmatched. There are a few counts of this clonotype. What it recognizes is unknown. The sequences come from whole blood, collected in connection with sensitization to the hapten diphenylcyclopropenone (DPC). This receptor was identified in a woman in her 50s with alopecia areata. Some clones in this sample may be carry-over from other donors' samples. The chain carries TRBV12-5 and TRBJ1-6; TRBD1 matches 7 bases. This CDR3 reads CASGLAAGGNSPLHF. Here the CDR3 DNA reads TGTGCTAGTGGTTTGGCAGCAGGGGGGAATTCACCCCTCCACTTT.